The rows below give T cell receptor beta chains drawn from one sample of a study of T cell changes during pregnancy in multiple sclerosis. Some clones are missing from TCRdb's copy, which holds only in-frame ones; the method was immunoSEQ multiplex PCR. The repertoire holds tens of thousands of clones, with roughly 90% as singletons. The material sequenced was CD4+ T cells from peripheral blood mononuclear cells, taken after pregnancy. These receptors all stem from a female donor with multiple sclerosis, enrolled in a pregnancy study. The conserved cysteine and the conserved F or W are not part of the CDR3 here. The order of the fields is CDR3 length, V gene, J gene, CDR3 protein.

length: 10
V: TRBV6-1
J: TRBJ1-3
CDR3: ASSDDYKTIY

length: 14
V: TRBV27
J: TRBJ1-5
CDR3: ASSLSVRYSNQPQH

length: 14
V: TRBV5-1
J: TRBJ2-3
CDR3: ASSWLAGSEGDTQY

length: 14
V: TRBV6-5
J: -
CDR3: ASSYLELGLPYEQY

length: 12
V: TRBV9
J: TRBJ2-3
CDR3: ASTLAGKPDTQY

length: 13
V: TRBV9
J: TRBJ1-6
CDR3: ASSGSGESFSPLH

length: 11
V: TRBV27
J: TRBJ2-7
CDR3: ASSLSPTYEQY

length: 9
V: TRBV19
J: TRBJ1-1
CDR3: ASKQYTEAF

length: 13
V: TRBV6-5
J: TRBJ1-4
CDR3: ASSSDRRTNEKLF

length: 8
V: TRBV19
J: TRBJ1-5
CDR3: ASGRQPQH

length: 11
V: TRBV18
J: TRBJ1-2
CDR3: ASSPLPREGYT

length: 12
V: TRBV7-2
J: TRBJ1-2
CDR3: ASSLSGQSYGYT

length: 11
V: TRBV5-4
J: TRBJ1-1
CDR3: ASSREANTEAF

length: 12
V: TRBV6-5
J: TRBJ1-3
CDR3: ASSYSTGGNTIY

length: 13
V: TRBV7-2
J: TRBJ2-3
CDR3: ASSLDGGARDTQY

length: 13
V: TRBV5-1
J: TRBJ2-1
CDR3: ASSLPSGGGGEQF

length: 15
V: TRBV5-6
J: TRBJ2-3
CDR3: ASSWSQRGGLGDTQY

length: 11
V: TRBV9
J: TRBJ2-2
CDR3: ASSAAGPGELF

length: 9
V: TRBV6-1
J: TRBJ1-1
CDR3: ASSVGQKAF

length: 11
V: TRBV18
J: TRBJ2-1
CDR3: ASSPDAGGEQF

length: 14
V: TRBV11-2
J: TRBJ2-1
CDR3: ASIIEGTRRTGEQF

length: 15
V: TRBV7-2
J: TRBJ2-6
CDR3: ATQPGQGNSGANVLT

length: 13
V: TRBV5-1
J: TRBJ2-1
CDR3: ASSLGDRGPNEQF

length: 11
V: TRBV7-8
J: TRBJ2-7
CDR3: ASSPGQFYEQY

length: 11
V: TRBV25-1
J: TRBJ1-6
CDR3: ASSSKGNSPLH

length: 12
V: TRBV6-1
J: TRBJ1-2
CDR3: ASTPQASDYGYT

length: 13
V: TRBV5-1
J: TRBJ1-1
CDR3: ASSGTGTSNTEAF

length: 14
V: TRBV18
J: TRBJ1-4
CDR3: ASSPPGAGGREKLF